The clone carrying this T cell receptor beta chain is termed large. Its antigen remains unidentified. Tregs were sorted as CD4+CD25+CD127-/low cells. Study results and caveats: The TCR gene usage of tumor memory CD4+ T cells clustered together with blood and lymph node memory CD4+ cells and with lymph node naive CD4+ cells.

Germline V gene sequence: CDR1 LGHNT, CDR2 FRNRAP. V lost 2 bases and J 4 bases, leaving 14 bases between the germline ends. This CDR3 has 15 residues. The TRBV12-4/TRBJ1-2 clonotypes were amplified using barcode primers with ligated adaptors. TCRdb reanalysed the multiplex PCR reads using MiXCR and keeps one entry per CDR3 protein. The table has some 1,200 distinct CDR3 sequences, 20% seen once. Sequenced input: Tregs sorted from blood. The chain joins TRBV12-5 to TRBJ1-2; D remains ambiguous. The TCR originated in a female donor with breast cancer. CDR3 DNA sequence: TGTGCTAGTGGTTTGCTAGGCCGACCCGTCTATGGCTACACCTTC. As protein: CASGLLGRPVYGYTF.